These 29 T cell receptor beta chains came from one sample sequenced in a study of T cell responses to AZD1222 COVID-19 vaccine. TCRdb's table, derived via immunoSEQ multiplex PCR, lists solely in-frame clones and lacks some. The sample shows over 110,000 clones, around 90% of them seen only once. Material: peripheral blood, obtained on day 0 of AZD1222 vaccination. Every receptor here comes from an adult in good health.

V and J are TRBV6-5 and TRBJ2-1, with D perhaps TRBD2 (5 bases). V was pared by 2 bases and J by 5 bases, with 10 bases between. The CDR3 is 14 residues long. The germline V gene has CDR1 MNHEY and CDR2 SVGAGI. The CDR3 spells CASSYDQRNNEQFF. Here the CDR3 DNA reads TGTGCCAGCAGTTACGATCAGCGGAACAATGAGCAGTTCTTC.

This clone was recorded once. V and J are TRBV14 and TRBJ2-6; D might be TRBD2 (6 bases). The germline gives CDR1 SGHDN, CDR2 FVKESK. This CDR3 has 16 amino acids. The V end lost 4 bases, the J end lost 4 bases, and 14 bases lay between the germline ends. The CDR3 sequence is CASSPVGEVGANVLTF. The CDR3 nucleotides are TGTGCCAGCAGCCCGGTTGGGGAGGTCGGGGCCAACGTCCTGACTTTC.

This rearrangement joins TRBV28 to TRBJ1-6; 8 bases agree with TRBD1. CDR1 and CDR2 (germline): MDHEN, SYDVKM. CDR3 length equals 16 residues. The ends lost 4 bases at V and 5 bases at J; junction bases unmatched: 7. DNA for the CDR3: TGTGCCAGCAGTTCCGTAACAGGGGGAAATAATTCACCCCTCCACTTT. Translation gives CASSSVTGGNNSPLHF.

The chain joins TRBV6-5 to TRBJ2-1, with 10 bases lining up with TRBD2. The germline V gene encodes CDR1 MNHEY and CDR2 SVGAGI. J was trimmed by 6 bases and V by 7 bases; bases with no gene match: 6. This CDR3 region has 14 residues. The CDR3 protein is CASTIAGGRNEQFF. The CDR3 nucleotides are TGTGCCAGCACCATAGCGGGAGGCCGCAATGAGCAGTTCTTC.

V gene TRBV3-1 (or the pseudogene TRBV3-2) combines with J gene TRBJ1-4, with D possibly matching TRBD1 (6 bases). Germline CDR1 LGHDT, CDR2 YNNKEL (reference sequence). V gave up 4 bases and J gave up 8 bases, with 23 bases separating them. The CDR3 contains 17 residues. CDR3 coding DNA: TGTGCCAGCAGCCCGGACAGTTGGGGTCAACCAGGAGAAAAACTGTTTTTT. Amino acids: CASSPDSWGQPGEKLFF.

V is TRBV6-2 or TRBV6-3 and J is TRBJ1-5, with D unclear. CDR3 length equals 13 residues. Trimming cost V 5 bases and J 7 bases, with 12 bases left between them. Germline CDR1 reads MNHEY; CDR2 reads SVGEGT. The CDR3 sequence: CASSISAVQPQHF. CDR3 in DNA: TGTGCCAGCAGTATATCGGCGGTCCAGCCCCAGCATTTT.

The chain uses TRBV11-3 and TRBJ2-7, with 8 bases fitting TRBD2. This CDR3 spans 16 amino acids. V shed 0 bases, J shed 0 bases, and the junction held 4 bases outside the gene matches. CDR1 is SGHNT, CDR2 YENEEA, per germline. In nucleotides, the CDR3 is TGTGCCAGCAGCTTAGATGGGCTAGCGGGCTCCTACGAGCAGTACTTC. Encoded protein: CASSLDGLAGSYEQYF.

This chain's CDR3 is CASNELDQETQYF. DNA for the CDR3: TGTGCCAGCAACGAACTAGACCAAGAGACCCAGTACTTC. The chain employs TRBV5-4 and TRBJ2-5; D may be TRBD2 (5 bases). This CDR3 has 13 amino acids. V lost 6 bases, J lost 0 bases, and 9 bases lay in between. Germline CDR1 and CDR2: SGHNT and YYREEE (reference sequence). The whole variable domain, filled in from reference TRBV5-4 and TRBJ2-5, reads ETGVTQSPTHLIKTRGQQVTLRCSSQSGHNTVSWYQQALGQGPQFIFQYYREEENGRGNFPPRFSGLQFPNYSSELNVNALELDDSALYLCASNELDQETQYFGPGTRLLVL.

This clone occurred once. The chain uses TRBV13 and TRBJ1-2, with 7 bases matching TRBD1. The CDR3 has 12 amino acids. CDR1 PRHDT and CDR2 FYEKMQ come from the germline V gene (reference sequence). The V and J ends lost 5 bases and 14 bases, in that order; junction bases with no gene match: 11. CDR3 sequence: CASSRSTGSCTF. The CDR3 region has the DNA TGTGCCAGCAGCCGTTCGACAGGGAGCTGTACCTTC.

This rearrangement joins TRBV2 to TRBJ1-5; 7 bases are shared with TRBD1. V was clipped by 8 bases and J by 4 bases; unmatched bases: 5. From germline, CDR1 is SNHLY and CDR2 FYNNEI. The CDR3 consists of 13 residues. The CDR3 loop reads CASRSQGNQPQHF. CDR3 nucleotide sequence: TGTGCCAGCCGGTCACAGGGGAATCAGCCCCAGCATTTT. Filled out from reference TRBV2 and TRBJ1-5, the complete variable domain reads EPEVTQTPSHQVTQMGQEVILRCVPISNHLYFYWYRQILGQKVEFLVSFYNNEISEKSEIFDDQFSVERPDGSNFTLKIRSTKLEDSAMYFCASRSQGNQPQHFGDGTRLSIL.

This chain links TRBV18 with TRBJ2-1, with 7 bases lining up with TRBD2. The CDR3 is 19 residues long. With V trimmed by 3 bases and J by 2 bases, 16 bases remained unmatched. Germline lookup yields CDR1 KGHSH and CDR2 LQKENI. This CDR3 is CASSPRILRGGSTYNEQFF. The CDR3 nucleotides read TGTGCCAGCTCACCCCGCATCCTGCGGGGCGGGAGCACCTACAATGAGCAGTTCTTC.

CDR3 amino acids: CASSRDHRTSGRGGANVLTF. The CDR3 region has the DNA TGTGCCAGCAGCCGGGACCACCGGACTAGCGGGAGAGGTGGGGCCAACGTCCTGACTTTC. The chain uses TRBV14 and TRBJ2-6, with TRBD2 identical over 13 bases. V lost 4 bases to trimming and J lost 3 bases; unmatched junction nucleotides: 12. This CDR3 has 20 amino acids. The germline V gene encodes CDR1 SGHDN and CDR2 FVKESK.

The chain links TRBV19 to TRBJ2-1; TRBD1 matches 8 bases. This CDR3 spans 16 amino acids. V lost 2 bases to trimming and J lost 5 bases; unmatched junction nucleotides: 8. CDR1 is LNHDA, CDR2 SQIVND, per germline (reference sequence). The CDR3 spells CASSIWIGQGNNEQFF. CDR3 bases: TGTGCCAGTAGTATATGGATAGGACAGGGCAACAATGAGCAGTTCTTC. The full variable domain, with the rest looked up from reference TRBV19 and TRBJ2-1, is DGGITQSPKYLFRKEGQNVTLSCEQNLNHDAMYWYRQDPGQGLRLIYYSQIVNDFQKGDIAEGYSVSREKKESFPLTVTSAQKNPTAFYLCASSIWIGQGNNEQFFGPGTRLTVL.

This chain uses TRBV30 with TRBJ2-3; perhaps TRBD1 as D (6 bases). This CDR3 has 11 residues. The V end was cut by 3 bases, the J end by 12 bases, with 13 bases between. Germline V CDR1 and CDR2: GTSNPN, SVGIG (reference sequence). CDR3 sequence (DNA): TGTGCCTGGAGGCAGAGGGGGTCCCAGTATTTT. Encoded protein: CAWRQRGSQYF. The complete variable domain, with remaining parts taken from reference TRBV30 and TRBJ2-3, reads SQTIHQWPATLVQPVGSPLSLECTVEGTSNPNLYWYRQAAGRGLQLLFYSVGIGQISSEVPQNLSASRPQDRQFILSSKKLLLSDSGFYLCAWRQRGSQYFGPGTRLTVL.

The CDR3 DNA reads as TGTGCCAGCAGTCCTCATCTATCGGCGCGGGGGCCCCTTTACACTGAAGCTTTCTTT. Protein sequence: CASSPHLSARGPLYTEAFF. V gene TRBV28 combines with J gene TRBJ1-1; TRBD1 might be the D (6 bases). Trimming left V 5 bases short and J 3 bases short, with 28 bases between. Germline V lookup: CDR1 MDHEN, CDR2 SYDVKM. The CDR3 is 19 residues long.

In DNA, the CDR3 is TGTGCCAGTAGGCGGCCGGGACAGGGAATGGTAAACACTGAAGCTTTCTTT. Its protein product is CASRRPGQGMVNTEAFF. The chain combines TRBV19 with TRBJ1-1, with TRBD1 matching 9 bases. CDR3 length: 17 amino acids. In germline, CDR1 is LNHDA, CDR2 SQIVND (reference sequence). The V gene end was trimmed by 6 bases and the J gene end by 2 bases; junction bases not matched to a gene: 13. The full variable domain, with the rest looked up from reference TRBV19 and TRBJ1-1, is DGGITQSPKYLFRKEGQNVTLSCEQNLNHDAMYWYRQDPGQGLRLIYYSQIVNDFQKGDIAEGYSVSREKKESFPLTVTSAQKNPTAFYLCASRRPGQGMVNTEAFFGQGTRLTVV.

The rearrangement uses TRBV29-1 and TRBJ2-1; TRBD1 might be the D (6 bases). Germline values: CDR1 SQVTM, CDR2 ANQGSEA. CDR3 length equals 15 residues. V lost 3 bases to trimming and J lost 0 bases, with 12 bases between them. The CDR3 nucleotides are TGCAGCGTTGACAGGGGCCTTAGCTCCTACAATGAGCAGTTCTTC. Its translation: CSVDRGLSSYNEQFF.

This clone was observed once. The rearrangement uses TRBV9 and TRBJ1-1; 7 nucleotides line up with TRBD1. Germline V gives CDR1 SGDLS, CDR2 YYNGEE. J was trimmed by 3 bases and V by 1 base; bases with no gene match: 6. The CDR3 sequence is 15 residues long. Written as DNA, the CDR3 is TGTGCCAGCAGCGTAAAAGGGGGCGCCGACACTGAAGCTTTCTTT. As protein: CASSVKGGADTEAFF.

The chain carries TRBV6-2 or TRBV6-3 and TRBJ2-7; perhaps TRBD2 as D (5 bases). The V and J ends lost 2 bases and 2 bases respectively, with 7 bases between them. Germline lookup yields CDR1 MNHEY and CDR2 SVGEGT. The CDR3 consists of 13 residues. CDR3 region: CASSYEGTYEQYF. In DNA, the CDR3 is TGTGCCAGCAGTTACGAGGGTACCTACGAGCAGTACTTC.

This chain uses TRBV18 with TRBJ2-3; 11 nucleotides agree with TRBD2. The CDR3 is 15 amino acids. The germline V gene encodes CDR1 KGHSH and CDR2 LQKENI. V lost 2 bases and J lost 4; bases outside the gene matches: 2. Here the CDR3 DNA reads TGTGCCAGCTCACCAAGGACTAGCGGGCCAGATACGCAGTATTTT. Its translation is CASSPRTSGPDTQYF.

The chain employs TRBV24-1 and TRBJ1-2; D ambiguous. V lost 3 bases and J 8 bases, leaving 18 bases between the germline ends. Per the germline V gene, CDR1 is KGHDR and CDR2 is SFDVKD. CDR3 length equals 15 residues. CDR3 nucleotide sequence: TGTGCCACCAGTGATCCTACAGAACGCCCTCGGGGCTACACCTTC. It translates to CATSDPTERPRGYTF.

The V gene is TRBV6-5, the J gene TRBJ2-1, with 8 bases matching TRBD2. Germline-derived CDR1 and CDR2 are MNHEY and SVGAGI. The J segment lost 4 bases and the V segment lost 2 bases, leaving 1 base of the junction unmatched. The CDR3 has 14 residues. The chain's CDR3 is CASSYGTSYNEQFF. The CDR3 region has the DNA TGTGCCAGCAGTTACGGGACTAGTTACAATGAGCAGTTCTTC.

The V gene is TRBV7-9, the J gene TRBJ2-1; D is perhaps TRBD1 (5 bases). The V end was cut by 1 base, the J end by 0 bases, with 10 bases between. Germline V lookup: CDR1 SEHNR, CDR2 FQNEAQ (reference sequence). The CDR3 runs to 16 residues. The CDR3 DNA reads TGTGCCAGCAGCTTAGGGCCAGGGAACTCCTACAATGAGCAGTTCTTC. Protein sequence: CASSLGPGNSYNEQFF.

The rearrangement uses TRBV19 and TRBJ1-2; D not resolved. V dropped 7 bases and J dropped 8 bases, with 20 bases sitting between them. This CDR3 is built from 14 residues. The germline V gene encodes CDR1 LNHDA and CDR2 SQIVND (reference sequence). This CDR3 is CASIAGRGLSGYTF. The CDR3 nucleotides are TGTGCCAGTATCGCCGGTCGCGGCCTTAGCGGCTACACCTTC.

This chain joins TRBV12-5 and TRBJ1-1; 8 bases agree with TRBD1. The CDR3 has 16 amino acids. From germline, CDR1 is LGHNT and CDR2 FRNRAP. V shed 2 bases and J 3 bases; nucleotides not matched to a gene: 8. The DNA of the CDR3 is TGTGCTAGTGGTTTGCGAACAGGGGGTATGGACACTGAAGCTTTCTTT. This gives the protein CASGLRTGGMDTEAFF. The full variable domain, rest sourced from reference TRBV12-5 and TRBJ1-1, is DARVTQTPRHKVTEMGQEVTMRCQPILGHNTVFWYRQTMMQGLELLAYFRNRAPLDDSGMPKDRFSAEMPDATLATLKIQPSEPRDSAVYFCASGLRTGGMDTEAFFGQGTRLTVV.

This clone has a handful of counts. V and J are TRBV4-2 and TRBJ1-1, with D maybe TRBD1 (5 bases). Looked up from germline, CDR1 is LGHNA and CDR2 is YNFKEQ. This CDR3 is built from 14 residues. V lost 2 bases and J lost 1, with 8 bases in between. CDR3 residues: CASSQLGQNTEAFF. The CDR3 nucleotides read TGTGCCAGCAGCCAACTCGGACAGAACACTGAAGCTTTCTTT.

CDR3 residues: CAISEGWDRVGQYF. The CDR3 region has the DNA TGTGCCATCAGTGAGGGATGGGACAGGGTAGGGCAGTACTTC. This chain links TRBV10-3 with TRBJ2-7, with 9 bases matching TRBD1. The CDR3 runs to 14 residues. Germline values: CDR1 ENHRY, CDR2 SYGVKD. Trimming removed 2 bases from V and 9 bases from J; junction bases left unmatched: 8.

The chain is built from TRBV6-4 and TRBJ2-6; D remains unclear. The CDR3 has 15 amino acids. V lost 3 bases and J 0 bases, leaving 6 bases between the germline ends. CDR1 is MRHNA, CDR2 SNTAGT, per germline. This CDR3 is CASSDSGSGANVLTF. As DNA, the CDR3 is TGTGCCAGCAGTGATTCTGGCTCTGGGGCCAACGTCCTGACTTTC.

The J gene is TRBJ2-2, the V gene TRBV4-3; 10 bases fit TRBD2. The CDR3 has 16 residues. J gave up 5 bases and V 5 bases, and 8 bases lay outside the gene matches. The germline V gene has CDR1 LGHNA and CDR2 YSLEER. The CDR3 DNA reads TGCGCCAGCAGCTTAACTAGCGGGGTTGGTACCGGGGAGCTGTTTTTT. Its translation is CASSLTSGVGTGELFF.